The 26 T cell receptor beta chains presented below share a single source sample, sequenced in a study of early T cells in non-severe SARS-CoV-2 infection. TCRdb recomputed calls from the 5' RACE reads with MiXCR, one row per CDR3 protein. The top ten clones hold roughly 1.2% of a sample with 70,000 or so distinct CDR3 sequences, around 13% of them seen once. The sample consisted of whole blood. The receptor set was obtained from an adult who was a healthcare worker with PCR-confirmed SARS-CoV-2 infection or an uninfected control (not recorded which).

This clonotype showed up many times. DNA of the CDR3: TGTGCCAGCAGGGACAGGGGACCGAACACTGAAGCTTTCTTT. Residues: CASRDRGPNTEAFF. The V call is TRBV6-6, the J call TRBJ1-1; 9 nucleotides align to TRBD1. Per germline, CDR1 MNHNY and CDR2 SVGAGI (reference sequence). The CDR3 length is 14 residues. After removal of 6 bases from V and 1 base from J, the junction contained 3 bases not matched to a gene.

This clonotype was recorded many times. The V gene is TRBV7-8, the J gene TRBJ1-4, with 10 bases identical to TRBD1. V trimming: 0 bases; J trimming: 8 bases; junction bases outside the gene matches: 3. In germline, CDR1 is SGHVS, CDR2 FQNEAQ. The CDR3 runs 15 residues. For the CDR3, the DNA is TGTGCCAGCAGCTTAGCCGGGACAGGGGAAGAAAAACTGTTTTTT. Amino acids: CASSLAGTGEEKLFF.

V gene TRBV29-1 combines with J gene TRBJ1-2; 7 nucleotides line up with TRBD1. The germline V gene has CDR1 SQVTM and CDR2 ANQGSEA. V lost 6 bases and J lost 1; bases outside the gene matches: 11. The CDR3 sequence is 15 residues long. The CDR3 bases are TGCAGCGTCGGGGGACCGACAGGGATTAACTATGGCTACACCTTC. Its translation is CSVGGPTGINYGYTF. The full variable domain, completed using reference TRBV29-1 and TRBJ1-2, is SAVISQKPSRDICQRGTSLTIQCQVDSQVTMMFWYRQQPGQSLTLIATANQGSEATYESGFVIDKFPISRPNLTFSTLTVSNMSPEDSSIYLCSVGGPTGINYGYTFGSGTRLTVV.

This clonotype occurred many times. V and J are TRBV3-1 and TRBJ2-5, with 11 nucleotides matching TRBD2. The CDR3 loop spans 17 amino acids. V was pared by 1 base and J by 5 bases, with 9 bases of the junction left unmatched. Germline values: CDR1 LGHDT, CDR2 YNNKEL (reference sequence). CDR3 residues: CASSQVYSGRADETQYF. The CDR3 DNA follows: TGTGCCAGCAGCCAAGTTTATAGCGGGAGGGCCGATGAGACCCAGTACTTC.

The table lists this clonotype with many counts. The chain combines TRBV13 with TRBJ1-1; no clear D. Germline CDR1 PRHDT, CDR2 FYEKMQ (reference sequence). This CDR3 has 15 residues. V lost 1 base and J lost 5, with 14 bases in between. The CDR3 bases are TGTGCCAGCAGCTTAGATGCGGGAGGAAAGACTGAAGCTTTCTTT. Residues: CASSLDAGGKTEAFF.

This clonotype was observed many times. This rearrangement joins TRBV20-1 to TRBJ1-6; no reliable D call. Trimming removed 0 bases from V and 7 bases from J, with 10 bases in between. There are 14 residues in the CDR3. Germline V gene sequence: CDR1 DFQATT, CDR2 SNEGSKA (reference sequence). CDR3: CSARDEATNSPLHF. The CDR3 DNA reads as TGCAGTGCTAGAGATGAGGCTACCAATTCACCCCTCCACTTT.

Concerning this clonotype itself: One base away lies a much larger clone, so this may be a sequencing read error. The chain links TRBV11-2 to TRBJ2-5; tentative D call: TRBD2 (5 bases). The CDR3 sequence is 15 residues long. Germline V gives CDR1 SGHAT, CDR2 FQNNGV. CDR3 loop: CASSLTPTGVEIQYF. The CDR3 nucleotides read TGTGCCAGCAGCTTAACGCCTACCGGGGTGGAGATCCAGTACTTC. Full variable domain (rest looked up from reference TRBV11-2 and TRBJ2-5): EAGVAQSPRYKIIEKRQSVAFWCNPISGHATLYWYQQILGQGPKLLIQFQNNGVVDDSQLPKDRFSAERLKGVDSTLKIQPAKLEDSAVYLCASSLTPTGVEIQYFGPGTRLLVL.

The chain is built from TRBV4-3 and TRBJ1-3, with D possibly TRBD1 on 5 matching bases. V was trimmed by 5 bases and J by 1 base, leaving 18 bases between them. Germline V gene sequence: CDR1 LGHNA, CDR2 YSLEER. CDR3 length: 17 amino acids. The CDR3 here is CASSVRVSKASGNTIYF. The CDR3 nucleotides read TGCGCCAGCAGCGTCAGGGTCAGCAAAGCTTCTGGAAACACCATATATTTT.

This clonotype was counted at least ten times. DNA of the CDR3: TGTGCCAGCAGCTTAGGAGACGGAAAAAGCACAGATACGCAGTATTTT. This gives the protein CASSLGDGKSTDTQYF. This chain joins TRBV7-9 and TRBJ2-3, with D hard to call. The CDR3 runs to 16 residues. CDR1 is SEHNR, CDR2 FQNEAQ, per germline (reference sequence). Trimming removed 1 base at V and 0 bases at J, with 11 bases between.

In this sample, this clonotype turned up many times. The chain combines TRBV28 with TRBJ1-2; tentative D call: TRBD1 (5 bases). This CDR3 is built from 12 residues. Germline assignment: CDR1 MDHEN and CDR2 SYDVKM. The CDR3 coding sequence is TGTGCTTCCCAGGGAGCTAACTATGGCTACACCTTC. This sequence encodes CASQGANYGYTF.

There are many counts of this clonotype. The V and J genes are TRBV4-3 and TRBJ2-2; the D gene is possibly TRBD1 (6 bases). This CDR3 spans 17 amino acids. Germline V gene lookup returns CDR1 LGHNA and CDR2 YSLEER. The germline V and J ends were trimmed by 3 bases and 0 bases, with 14 bases remaining between them. CDR3 region: CASSQATGIPNTGELFF. The CDR3 DNA is TGCGCCAGCAGCCAGGCTACAGGGATCCCGAACACCGGGGAGCTGTTTTTT.

Ten or more counts support this clonotype. The V call is TRBV6-6, the J call TRBJ1-1; D perhaps matches TRBD1 (5 bases). V dropped 2 bases and J dropped 7 bases, with 14 bases sitting between them. Per the germline V gene, CDR1 is MNHNY and CDR2 is SVGAGI (reference sequence). The length of the CDR3 is 14 residues. The CDR3 protein is CASSYPPGVDEAFF. In nucleotides, the CDR3 is TGTGCCAGCAGTTACCCACCGGGGGTGGATGAAGCTTTCTTT.

This clonotype was seen many times. The chain joins TRBV7-2 to TRBJ2-7; tentative D call: TRBD2 (5 bases). CDR3 size: 16 residues. Per the germline V gene, CDR1 is SGHTA and CDR2 is FQGNSA. V lost 1 base and J lost 4, with 17 bases in between. CDR3 loop: CASSLDPAGRGYEQYF. The CDR3 DNA follows: TGTGCCAGCAGCTTAGATCCGGCGGGCCGGGGATACGAGCAGTACTTC.

This clonotype was counted many times. This chain connects TRBV27 to TRBJ2-1, with D possibly TRBD2 on 6 matching bases. Between the trimmed V and J ends, which lost 3 bases and 6 bases, there was a span of 15 bases. Looked up from germline, CDR1 is MNHEY and CDR2 is SMNVEV (reference sequence). This CDR3 is built from 15 residues. In DNA, the CDR3 is TGTGCCAGCAGTTTGAGCGGGCTAGCTAGCAATGAGCAGTTCTTC. This codes for CASSLSGLASNEQFF.

This clonotype was found many times. The V call is TRBV29-1, the J call TRBJ2-6, with D maybe TRBD2 (5 bases). CDR3 length: 14 residues. Germline loops: CDR1 SQVTM, CDR2 ANQGSEA. V lost 6 bases to trimming and J lost 0 bases, with 9 bases between them. The chain's CDR3 is CSVRRDSGANVLTF. CDR3 DNA: TGCAGCGTCCGACGGGACTCTGGGGCCAACGTCCTGACTTTC.

This clonotype was counted many times. Here the CDR3 DNA reads TGCGCCAGCAGCCAAGCAGGTCTATATGGCTACACCTTC. Translating gives CASSQAGLYGYTF. The chain employs TRBV4-3 and TRBJ1-2; D not resolved. CDR3 length equals 13 residues. The ends were cut back, 1 base at V and 5 bases at J, with 8 bases in the middle. Germline lookup yields CDR1 LGHNA and CDR2 YSLEER.

The chain recombines TRBV20-1 with TRBJ1-2; 9 bases map to TRBD1. With V trimmed by 4 bases and J by 4 bases, 7 bases remained unmatched. Germline V gives CDR1 DFQATT, CDR2 SNEGSKA (reference sequence). CDR3 length: 14 residues. The CDR3 nucleotides read TGCAGTGCTACGGACAGGGGAAAGGTCTATGGCTACACCTTC. As protein: CSATDRGKVYGYTF.

At least ten counts were recorded for this clonotype. CDR3 region: CASRLGIPDTQYF. The DNA for the CDR3 is TGTGCCAGCAGGCTAGGGATTCCAGATACGCAGTATTTT. The V and J genes are TRBV7-2 and TRBJ2-3; D is unclear. Trimming left V 6 bases short and J 4 bases short, with 11 bases between. Germline lookup yields CDR1 SGHTA and CDR2 FQGNSA. This CDR3 is 13 amino acids long.

Many counts were recorded for this clonotype. The junction does not match germline at one end; this may be a read error. The CDR3 loop reads CASSYRAGADVLTF. Here the CDR3 DNA reads TGTGCCAGCAGTTACAGGGCTGGGGCCGACGTCCTGACTTTC. This sequence joins TRBV6-5 and TRBJ2-6; D may be TRBD1 (5 bases). Germline V gives CDR1 MNHEY, CDR2 SVGAGI. The CDR3 has 14 amino acids.

Ten or more counts support this clonotype. The chain is built from TRBV7-6 and TRBJ2-2, with 7 nucleotides matching TRBD2. The junction had 4 bases not matched to a gene; V was cut back by 1 base and J by 2 bases. From germline, CDR1 is SGHVS and CDR2 FNYEAQ. The CDR3 runs to 16 residues. The DNA of the CDR3 is TGTGCCAGCAGCTTAGGGGCTAGCGGCAACACCGGGGAGCTGTTTTTT. Translating it yields CASSLGASGNTGELFF.

This clonotype occurred many times. The J gene is TRBJ2-1, the V gene TRBV11-2, with D tentatively TRBD1 or TRBD2 (5 bases each). Deletions cut 3 bases from V and 0 bases from J, with 12 bases between. Looked up from germline, CDR1 is SGHAT and CDR2 is FQNNGV. The CDR3 runs 16 residues. In DNA, the CDR3 is TGTGCCAGCAGCTTTAAGGGGACGGGCTCCTACAATGAGCAGTTCTTC. Translated, it gives CASSFKGTGSYNEQFF.

This clonotype was counted many times. This rearrangement joins TRBV7-9 to TRBJ2-7; no clear D. This CDR3 region has 15 residues. V was shortened by 5 bases and J by 3 bases, with 17 bases between the two germline ends. CDR1 and CDR2 from the germline V gene are SEHNR and FQNEAQ (reference sequence). CDR3 sequence (DNA): TGTGCCAGCAGCCCGAGGTGGGTTTTAAGCTACGAGCAGTACTTC. Amino acid sequence: CASSPRWVLSYEQYF. Drawing the rest from reference TRBV7-9 and TRBJ2-7, the complete variable domain is DTGVSQNPRHKITKRGQNVTFRCDPISEHNRLYWYRQTLGQGPEFLTYFQNEAQLEKSRLLSDRFSAERPKGSFSTLEIQRTEQGDSAMYLCASSPRWVLSYEQYFGPGTRLTVT.

In its sample, this clonotype was seen many times. The genes are TRBV14 and TRBJ2-7; TRBD1 agrees at 7 bases. This CDR3 spans 12 amino acids. With V trimmed by 8 bases and J by 2 bases, 3 bases remained unmatched. From germline, CDR1 is SGHDN and CDR2 FVKESK. In DNA, the CDR3 is TGTGCCAGCGCTGACAGGGCCTACGAGCAGTACTTC. It yields the protein CASADRAYEQYF.

This clonotype was found a few times. The chain carries TRBV16 and TRBJ2-2; 7 positions match TRBD1. Germline loops: CDR1 KGHSY, CDR2 FQNENV. The CDR3 totals 15 residues. V shed 3 bases and J 6 bases; nucleotides not matched to a gene: 7. The CDR3 here is CASSQQQGLAGELFF. The CDR3 nucleotides read TGTGCCAGCAGCCAGCAACAGGGGTTGGCCGGGGAGCTGTTTTTT.

This clonotype has ten or more counts. The rearrangement uses TRBV4-3 and TRBJ2-3; 11 nucleotides agree with TRBD2. This CDR3 region has 17 residues. V dropped 4 bases and J dropped 4; count of bases not matched to a gene: 10. Germline V lookup: CDR1 LGHNA, CDR2 YSLEER. The CDR3 protein is CASSPRRSGRGSDTQYF. Written as DNA, the CDR3 is TGCGCCAGCAGCCCCCGACGTAGCGGGAGGGGATCAGATACGCAGTATTTT.

About this clonotype: A much larger clone differs by one base, so this may be a read error. The rearrangement uses TRBV7-9 and TRBJ2-7; possibly TRBD1 for D (5 bases). CDR3 size: 13 residues. Trimming took 1 base from V and 4 from J, leaving 8 bases between them. Germline V lookup: CDR1 SEHNR, CDR2 FQNEAQ (reference sequence). This CDR3 reads CASSLETEYEQYF. DNA of the CDR3: TGTGCCAGCAGCTTAGAGACAGAATACGAGCAGTACTTC.